The 18 T cell receptor beta chains listed next were all sequenced from one sample in a study of CD8 T cells in Susac syndrome. Reverse transcription of 0.5 to 1 ug RNA was carried out with random hexamers. A single record per CDR3 protein comes from TCRdb applying MiXCR to the immunoSEQ multiplex PCR reads. Among some 100,000 distinct CDR3 sequences listed, around 90% were seen once. The sequenced sample was CD4+ T cells from PBMCs. Receptors were obtained from a human donor in good health.

The J gene is TRBJ1-4, the V gene TRBV25-1; maybe TRBD1 (5 bases). V was clipped by 3 bases and J by 10 bases, with 6 bases between them. CDR3 length equals 11 residues. Germline V gene lookup returns CDR1 MGHDK and CDR2 SYGVNS. The CDR3 DNA reads TGTGCCAGCAGTGAGGGGGTAAAACTGTTTTTT. The encoded protein is CASSEGVKLFF.

This clonotype was observed once. This chain joins TRBV5-1 and TRBJ1-1, with 8 bases aligning to TRBD1. V lost 4 bases to trimming and J lost 12 bases; unmatched junction nucleotides: 14. The germline CDR1 and CDR2 sequences are SGHRS and YFSETQ. CDR3 length: 14 residues. The CDR3 nucleotides read TGCGCCAGCAGCCGGGACAGGAATTTAGCGGCGTCTTTCTTT. It is translated as CASSRDRNLAASFF.

The chain combines TRBV7-2 with TRBJ1-5; possible D gene TRBD1, 5 bases. CDR3 length: 15 residues. V lost 5 bases and J 0 bases, leaving 11 bases between the germline ends. Germline V gene sequence: CDR1 SGHTA, CDR2 FQGNSA. Here the CDR3 DNA reads TGTGCCAGCAGCCTCGAAAGGGGTAGCAATCAGCCCCAGCATTTT. Amino acid sequence: CASSLERGSNQPQHF. Supplemented by reference TRBV7-2 and TRBJ1-5, the full variable domain reads GAGVSQSPSNKVTEKGKDVELRCDPISGHTALYWYRQSLGQGLEFLIYFQGNSAPDKSGLPSDRFSAERTGGSVSTLTIQRTQQEDSAVYLCASSLERGSNQPQHFGDGTRLSIL.

This clonotype was recorded only once. The chain is built from TRBV9 and TRBJ2-1; D possibly corresponds to TRBD1 (6 bases). The V and J ends lost 0 bases and 4 bases respectively, with 11 bases between them. Germline V gene sequence: CDR1 SGDLS, CDR2 YYNGEE. The CDR3 loop spans 15 amino acids. CDR3 sequence reads: CASSVGTESYNEQFF. DNA for the CDR3: TGTGCCAGCAGCGTAGGGACAGAGTCTTACAATGAGCAGTTCTTC.

This clonotype was seen just once. The chain joins TRBV5-1 to TRBJ1-2; 7 bases are a match to TRBD1. The CDR3 sequence is 14 residues long. The V segment lost 4 bases and the J segment 3 bases; nucleotides outside the gene matches: 6. Germline assignment: CDR1 SGHRS and CDR2 YFSETQ. Here the CDR3 reads CASSDPGQHYGYTF. CDR3 sequence (DNA): TGCGCCAGCAGCGATCCGGGACAGCACTATGGCTACACCTTC. Complete variable domain (other parts from reference TRBV5-1 and TRBJ1-2): KAGVTQTPRYLIKTRGQQVTLSCSPISGHRSVSWYQQTPGQGLQFLFEYFSETQRNKGNFPGRFSGRQFSNSRSEMNVSTLELGDSALYLCASSDPGQHYGYTFGSGTRLTVV.

The J gene is TRBJ2-3, the V gene TRBV27; D is perhaps TRBD1 or TRBD2 (6 bases each). The CDR3 has 20 amino acids. Per germline, CDR1 MNHEY and CDR2 SMNVEV (reference sequence). The ends were cut back, 4 bases at V and 3 bases at J, with 29 bases in the middle. The DNA for the CDR3 is TGTGCCAGCAGTTGGGGACTCAAGAGTGGGGGGCGCAGGTTTACAGATACGCAGTATTTT. It codes for CASSWGLKSGGRRFTDTQYF.

The chain carries TRBV6-2 or TRBV6-3 and TRBJ2-3, with 7 bases that match TRBD1. The germline CDR1 and CDR2 sequences are MNHEY and SVGEGT. The V segment lost 2 bases and the J segment 4 bases; nucleotides outside the gene matches: 3. The CDR3 contains 14 residues. The CDR3 nucleotides are TGTGCCAGCAGTTACCTGGGACAGTCAGATACGCAGTATTTT. Translating it yields CASSYLGQSDTQYF.

CDR3 region: CASSLERIMPPREQFF. The CDR3 DNA reads TGTGCCAGCAGCTTAGAAAGAATCATGCCGCCCAGGGAGCAGTTCTTC. The chain couples TRBV7-8 to TRBJ2-1; no clear D gene. Per the germline V gene, CDR1 is SGHVS and CDR2 is FQNEAQ. This CDR3 has 16 amino acids. Trimming stripped 1 base from V and 10 bases from J, with 20 bases between.

The chain uses TRBV27 and TRBJ2-7; the match to TRBD2 covers 8 bases. J was trimmed by 0 bases and V by 1 base; bases with no gene match: 8. The germline CDR1 and CDR2 sequences are MNHEY and SMNVEV (reference sequence). The CDR3 extends over 17 amino acids. The CDR3 here is CASSLLGGSGSSYEQYF. The CDR3 region has the DNA TGTGCCAGCAGTTTATTAGGCGGGAGCGGGAGCTCCTACGAGCAGTACTTC.

The chain couples TRBV18 to TRBJ1-5, with D possibly being TRBD1 (5 bases). There are 14 residues in the CDR3. The V gene lost 5 bases and the J gene lost 0 bases, with 8 bases spanning the gap. Germline-derived CDR1 and CDR2 are KGHSH and LQKENI. CDR3 nucleotide sequence: TGTGCCAGCTCAGCACAGGATAGCAATCAGCCCCAGCATTTT. It specifies CASSAQDSNQPQHF. The complete variable domain, with remaining parts taken from reference TRBV18 and TRBJ1-5, reads NAGVMQNPRHLVRRRGQEARLRCSPMKGHSHVYWYRQLPEEGLKFMVYLQKENIIDESGMPKERFSAEFPKEGPSILRIQQVVRGDSAAYFCASSAQDSNQPQHFGDGTRLSIL.

The CDR3 region has the DNA TGTGCCAGCAGCTCCGGACGGAACGTGAACACTGAAGCTTTCTTT. It translates to CASSSGRNVNTEAFF. The chain recombines TRBV7-9 with TRBJ1-1; no definite D call. V was shortened by 4 bases and J by 0 bases, with 12 bases between the two germline ends. This CDR3 spans 15 amino acids. CDR1 is SEHNR, CDR2 FQNEAQ, per germline (reference sequence).

The chain carries TRBV6-5 and TRBJ1-1; no definite D call. Germline V CDR1 and CDR2: MNHEY, SVGAGI. The CDR3 covers 14 residues. V lost 10 bases and J 1 base, leaving 16 bases between the germline ends. CDR3: CATTNGYSNTEAFF. CDR3 bases: TGTGCCACCACAAACGGGTATTCGAACACTGAAGCTTTCTTT.

V usage is TRBV12-3 or TRBV12-4 and J usage is TRBJ2-1; D may be TRBD1 or TRBD2 (6 bases each). The V gene lost 5 bases and the J gene lost 4 bases, with 12 bases spanning the gap. The CDR3 totals 14 residues. CDR3 DNA: TGTGCCAGCAGTCTCGAGGGGGGTTACAATGAGCAGTTCTTC. It specifies CASSLEGGYNEQFF.

The chain carries TRBV12-3 or TRBV12-4 and TRBJ2-2; D remains unclear. The CDR3 is 14 residues long. The germline V and J ends were trimmed by 1 base and 6 bases, with 9 bases remaining between them. The CDR3 DNA follows: TGTGCCAGCAGTTTAGTTGGCAGCTCCGGGGAGCTGTTTTTT. Protein product: CASSLVGSSGELFF.

This clonotype was seen a handful of times. The chain couples TRBV12-3 or TRBV12-4 to TRBJ1-1, with 7 bases that match TRBD1. This CDR3 comprises 14 residues. With V trimmed by 2 bases and J by 2 bases, 2 bases remained unmatched. CDR3 loop: CASSLSGGNTEAFF. In nucleotides, the CDR3 is TGTGCCAGCAGTTTATCAGGGGGTAACACTGAAGCTTTCTTT.

This rearrangement joins TRBV9 to TRBJ1-2, with 11 bases that match TRBD1. The CDR3 is 16 residues long. V lost 0 bases and J lost 3; bases outside the gene matches: 4. CDR1 SGDLS and CDR2 YYNGEE come from the germline V gene. CDR3 amino acids: CASSVGGTGGYYGYTF. CDR3 in DNA: TGTGCCAGCAGCGTAGGAGGGACAGGGGGTTACTATGGCTACACCTTC.

This chain uses TRBV20-1 with TRBJ1-3, with a weak D call TRBD1 (6 bases). This CDR3 comprises 17 residues. CDR1 and CDR2 (germline): DFQATT, SNEGSKA (reference sequence). The V end was cut by 7 bases, the J end by 0 bases, with 22 bases between. This CDR3 is CSGGGGILPSSGNTIYF. The CDR3, as DNA: TGCAGTGGGGGGGGCGGAATCTTGCCCTCCTCTGGAAACACCATATATTTT.

The J gene is TRBJ2-3, the V gene TRBV3-1; 7 bases are a match to TRBD1. Germline V gene lookup returns CDR1 LGHDT and CDR2 YNNKEL (reference sequence). Trimming took 4 bases from V and 4 from J; bases not matched to a gene: 8. CDR3 length: 15 amino acids. The CDR3 DNA follows: TGTGCCAGCAGCCCACGGGACAGATCTGCAGATACGCAGTATTTT. Its protein is CASSPRDRSADTQYF.